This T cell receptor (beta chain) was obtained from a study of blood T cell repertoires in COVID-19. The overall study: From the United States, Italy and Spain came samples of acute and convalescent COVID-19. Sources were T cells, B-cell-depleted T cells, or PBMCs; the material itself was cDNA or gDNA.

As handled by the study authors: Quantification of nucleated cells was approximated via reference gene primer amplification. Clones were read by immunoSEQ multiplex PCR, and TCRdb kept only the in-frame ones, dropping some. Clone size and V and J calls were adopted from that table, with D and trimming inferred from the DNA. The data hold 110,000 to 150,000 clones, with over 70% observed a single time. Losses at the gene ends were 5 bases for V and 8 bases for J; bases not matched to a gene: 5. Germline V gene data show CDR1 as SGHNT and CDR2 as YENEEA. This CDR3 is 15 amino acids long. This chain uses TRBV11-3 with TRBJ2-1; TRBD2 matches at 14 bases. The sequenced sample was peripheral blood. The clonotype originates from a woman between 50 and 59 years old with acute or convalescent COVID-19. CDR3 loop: CASSRGLAGGYEQFF. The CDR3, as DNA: TGTGCCAGCAGCCGTGGACTAGCGGGAGGTTATGAGCAGTTCTTC.